This entry lists 17 T cell receptor beta chains sequenced from one sample in a study of blood T cell repertoires in COVID-19. Here immunoSEQ multiplex PCR was the method, and the copy in TCRdb shows in-frame clones only, minus some. The table includes about 180,000 clones, more than 75% detected once. Sequencing was carried out using peripheral blood. These receptors all stem from a woman aged 70-85 years with COVID-19, enrolled during active disease.

This clone came up a few times. The chain joins TRBV28 to TRBJ1-1; 8 nucleotides line up with TRBD1. The CDR3 covers 15 residues. Germline V gene lookup returns CDR1 MDHEN and CDR2 SYDVKM. V shed 5 bases, J shed 5 bases, and the junction held 10 bases outside the gene matches. The CDR3 sequence: CASSPPHRGKTEAFF. The CDR3 nucleotides are TGTGCCAGCAGTCCACCCCACAGGGGGAAAACTGAAGCTTTCTTT. Looking up the rest from reference TRBV28 and TRBJ1-1 gives the full variable domain: DVKVTQSSRYLVKRTGEKVFLECVQDMDHENMFWYRQDPGLGLRLIYFSYDVKMKEKGDIPEGYSVSREKKERFSLILESASTNQTSMYLCASSPPHRGKTEAFFGQGTRLTVV.

This chain uses TRBV5-1 with TRBJ2-1; 12 nucleotides match TRBD2. Trimming at V came to 0 bases and at J to 10 bases, leaving 8 bases not matched to a gene. Germline CDR1 is SGHRS and CDR2 is YFSETQ. The CDR3 is 16 residues long. The CDR3 region has the DNA TGCGCCAGCAGCTTGGGTCCTAGCGGGAGGGCCGACGAGCAGTTCTTC. It specifies CASSLGPSGRADEQFF.

This clone appeared a few times. V gene TRBV5-1 combines with J gene TRBJ2-7; 10 bases agree with TRBD2. The V gene end was trimmed by 0 bases and the J gene end by 0 bases; junction bases not matched to a gene: 15. The CDR3 loop spans 20 amino acids. Germline assignment: CDR1 SGHRS and CDR2 YFSETQ. The CDR3 nucleotides read TGCGCCAGCAGCTTGGTCGATATTGGGACTAGCGTTTACCACTCCTACGAGCAGTACTTC. It encodes CASSLVDIGTSVYHSYEQYF. Drawing the rest from reference TRBV5-1 and TRBJ2-7, the complete variable domain is KAGVTQTPRYLIKTRGQQVTLSCSPISGHRSVSWYQQTPGQGLQFLFEYFSETQRNKGNFPGRFSGRQFSNSRSEMNVSTLELGDSALYLCASSLVDIGTSVYHSYEQYFGPGTRLTVT.

The chain employs TRBV5-1 and TRBJ1-1, with D tentatively TRBD1 (6 bases). The CDR3 has 14 amino acids. CDR1 and CDR2 (germline): SGHRS, YFSETQ. V was pared by 4 bases and J by 2 bases, with 12 bases between. The CDR3 loop is CASSVGQINTEAFF. DNA for the CDR3: TGCGCCAGCAGCGTCGGACAGATAAACACTGAAGCTTTCTTT.

The chain uses TRBV6-1 and TRBJ2-4; D perhaps matches TRBD2 (6 bases). Per the germline V gene, CDR1 is MNHNS and CDR2 is SASEGT. The CDR3 is 16 residues long. V lost 0 bases and J 4 bases, leaving 13 bases between the germline ends. The CDR3 region is CASSEAFGGIKNIQYF. The DNA for the CDR3 is TGTGCCAGCAGTGAAGCATTCGGCGGGATTAAAAACATTCAGTACTTC.

The rearrangement uses TRBV6-5 and TRBJ2-3; 9 bases match TRBD1. The CDR3 has 13 residues. Germline V lookup: CDR1 MNHEY, CDR2 SVGAGI. Trimming cost V 4 bases and J 7 bases; bases outside gene matches: 3. The CDR3 region is CASSSDRGHTQYF. CDR3 sequence (DNA): TGTGCCAGCAGTTCGGACAGGGGTCATACGCAGTATTTT.

The gene calls are TRBV3-1 (or the pseudogene TRBV3-2) and TRBJ2-2; 12 nucleotides agree with TRBD2. J gave up 6 bases and V 4 bases, and 0 bases lay outside the gene matches. The germline V gene encodes CDR1 LGHDT and CDR2 YNNKEL (reference sequence). The CDR3 contains 14 residues. DNA of the CDR3: TGTGCCAGCAGCCGGACTAGCGGGGCCGGGGAGCTGTTTTTT. Translated, it gives CASSRTSGAGELFF.

The CDR3 DNA reads as TGTGCCAGCAGCGCAGGGACAGGGGGCGGTCAGCCCCAGCATTTT. Translated: CASSAGTGGGQPQHF. This sequence joins TRBV9 and TRBJ1-5; the match to TRBD1 covers 12 bases. The CDR3 is 15 amino acids. Per the germline V gene, CDR1 is SGDLS and CDR2 is YYNGEE. With 3 bases clipped from V and 6 bases from J, the junction kept 4 bases outside the gene matches.

This CDR3 reads CASSLTVMEKLFF. Here the CDR3 DNA reads TGTGCCAGCAGTTTGACAGTGATGGAAAAACTGTTTTTT. The chain couples TRBV28 to TRBJ1-4; D perhaps matches TRBD1 (5 bases). Trimming removed 3 bases at V and 8 bases at J, with 10 bases between. Germline V CDR1 and CDR2: MDHEN, SYDVKM. This CDR3 is 13 amino acids long. Drawing the rest from reference TRBV28 and TRBJ1-4, the complete variable domain is DVKVTQSSRYLVKRTGEKVFLECVQDMDHENMFWYRQDPGLGLRLIYFSYDVKMKEKGDIPEGYSVSREKKERFSLILESASTNQTSMYLCASSLTVMEKLFFGSGTQLSVL.

With regard to this clone: Other nucleotide sequences in the sample specify the same CDR3. V is TRBV11-2 and J is TRBJ2-1; 15 bases fit TRBD2. This CDR3 is built from 15 residues. With 3 bases clipped from V and 8 bases from J, the junction kept 2 bases outside the gene matches. Germline-derived CDR1 and CDR2 are SGHAT and FQNNGV. CDR3 in DNA: TGTGCCAGCAGCTTGGGGACTAGCGGGAGGTATGAGCAGTTCTTC. Translation gives CASSLGTSGRYEQFF.

The CDR3 DNA reads TGTGCCAGTAGGGGGGGGACTTCCACGTCTAGCGAGTTCTACGAGCAGTACTTC. Protein product: CASRGGTSTSSEFYEQYF. V is TRBV19 and J is TRBJ2-7; 7 bases are shared with TRBD2. This CDR3 is built from 18 residues. J gave up 3 bases and V 6 bases, and 20 bases lay outside the gene matches. CDR1 and CDR2 (germline): LNHDA, SQIVND (reference sequence).

V is TRBV5-4 and J is TRBJ2-3, with a possible D match to TRBD1 (6 bases). The CDR3 consists of 11 residues. Trimming pared 6 bases from V and 8 bases from J, leaving 10 bases between. CDR1 and CDR2 (germline): SGHNT, YYREEE (reference sequence). CDR3 region: CASIEDSTQYF. The CDR3 DNA reads TGTGCCAGCATAGAGGACAGTACGCAGTATTTT.

The chain links TRBV6-2 or TRBV6-3 to TRBJ2-6; D may be TRBD2 (5 bases). In germline, CDR1 is MNHEY, CDR2 SVGEGT. The CDR3 runs 18 residues. Trimming cost V 5 bases and J 0 bases, with 17 bases left between them. For the CDR3, the DNA is TGTGCCAGCAGTCTCATAGCGACGCTCAACTCTGGGGCCAACGTCCTGACTTTC. Amino acids: CASSLIATLNSGANVLTF.

The V and J genes are TRBV18 and TRBJ2-7; D may be TRBD2 (5 bases). The ends were cut back, 2 bases at V and 5 bases at J, with 16 bases in the middle. The V gene's germline CDR1 is KGHSH and CDR2 LQKENI. The CDR3 has 15 amino acids. Written as DNA, the CDR3 is TGTGCCAGCTCACCATCGTCCGAGGGTTCCCACGAGCAGTACTTC. Its translation is CASSPSSEGSHEQYF.

The rearrangement uses TRBV6-5 and TRBJ1-2, with 9 bases identical to TRBD1. Germline V gene lookup returns CDR1 MNHEY and CDR2 SVGAGI. Trimming took 7 bases from V and 6 from J; bases not matched to a gene: 9. CDR3 length: 14 residues. CDR3 DNA: TGTGCCAGCAATTCGGGACAGGGCTCAAATGGCTACACCTTC. The encoded protein is CASNSGQGSNGYTF.

This rearrangement joins TRBV5-1 to TRBJ2-3; 8 bases align to TRBD1. The CDR3 runs 19 residues. Germline V CDR1 and CDR2: SGHRS, YFSETQ. With 2 bases clipped from V and 1 base from J, the junction kept 15 bases outside the gene matches. CDR3 in amino acids: CASSFQGATETSRTDTQYF. In DNA form, the CDR3 reads TGCGCCAGCAGCTTTCAGGGGGCCACCGAAACCTCGCGCACAGATACGCAGTATTTT.

The rearrangement links TRBV18 to TRBJ2-5; 9 bases fit TRBD1. Germline-derived CDR1 and CDR2 are KGHSH and LQKENI. Trimming took 6 bases from V and 2 from J; bases not matched to a gene: 4. The CDR3 is 14 residues long. The CDR3 loop reads CASSHGQGQETQYF. In nucleotides, the CDR3 is TGTGCCAGCTCTCACGGACAGGGGCAAGAGACCCAGTACTTC.